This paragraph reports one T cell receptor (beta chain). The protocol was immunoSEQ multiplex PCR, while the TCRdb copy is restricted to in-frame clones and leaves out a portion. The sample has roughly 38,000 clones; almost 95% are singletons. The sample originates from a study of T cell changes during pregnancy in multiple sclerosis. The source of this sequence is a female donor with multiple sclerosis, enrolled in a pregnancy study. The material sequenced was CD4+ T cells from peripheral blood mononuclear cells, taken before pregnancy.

The DNA of the CDR3 is TGTGCCAGCAGCCCACGTCCCGGGACAGGGAGAGATTACAATGAGCAGTTCTTC. It is translated as CASSPRPGTGRDYNEQFF. This sequence joins TRBV14 and TRBJ2-1; 9 positions match TRBD1. Germline trimming cut 4 bases from V and 4 bases from J; bases unmatched to any gene: 14. The V gene's germline CDR1 is SGHDN and CDR2 FVKESK. The CDR3 runs 18 residues.